This TCR beta chain was obtained from a study of T cells after yellow fever vaccination. Whole-study findings and limits: Across the CD4 and CD8 compartments, a small share of clonotypes was present in both. Post-booster repertoires again held most primary-vaccination clones (roughly 96% CD4, 75% to 90% CD8). The secondary response was weaker but peaked faster, day 5 versus 15.

A remark on this clonotype: As yet, its antigen is unknown.

TCR cDNA, made by 5'RACE template switching, carried an added universal primer site and UMIs. TCRdb reanalysed the 5' RACE reads using MiXCR and keeps one entry per CDR3 protein. The sample shows 300,000 or so distinct CDR3 sequences, roughly 7.5% of them seen only once. Germline lookup yields CDR1 SGDLS and CDR2 YYNGEE. The CDR3 length is 16 residues. The V and J ends lost 0 bases and 7 bases respectively, with 17 bases between them. The sample here was PBMCs, taken roughly 47 days after the first yellow fever vaccination. This chain links TRBV9 with TRBJ2-1; a possible D gene is TRBD2 (6 bases). This receptor was obtained from a man between 18 and 35 years old who received the YFV17D yellow fever vaccine. The CDR3 protein is CASSVGPVAGQNEQFF. The CDR3, as DNA: TGTGCCAGCAGCGTAGGCCCGGTGGCGGGGCAAAATGAGCAGTTCTTC. Looking up the rest from reference TRBV9 and TRBJ2-1 gives the full variable domain: DSGVTQTPKHLITATGQRVTLRCSPRSGDLSVYWYQQSLDQGLQFLIQYYNGEERAKGNILERFSAQQFPDLHSELNLSSLELGDSALYFCASSVGPVAGQNEQFFGPGTRLTVL.